This T cell receptor beta chain was sequenced for a study of radiation and T cells in renal cell carcinoma. Study-level findings and limits: No pretreatment tumor biopsies were available for baseline clonotypes. In blood, top tumor clones expanded by 2 weeks, shrinking by 4.

Regarding time point: blood 2 weeks post-SBRT. The treatment here: 15 Gy SBRT to primary tumor, nephrectomy 4 weeks later. Generated by immunoSEQ multiplex PCR, the TCRdb table keeps only in-frame clones and is missing some. In the table there are tens of thousands of clones, roughly 85% of which are singletons. A note on this clone: Its antigen is currently unknown.

The CDR3 has 12 residues. CDR1 and CDR2 (germline): GTSNPN, SVGIG (reference sequence). V was clipped by 5 bases and J by 10 bases; unmatched bases: 4. Source: blood, taken from a patient whose treatment included radiotherapy and nephrectomy. This TCR derives from a woman in her 50s with renal cell carcinoma. The chain joins TRBV30 to TRBJ1-6; 8 nucleotides line up with TRBD1. CDR3 loop: CAWDRGESPLHF. For the CDR3, the DNA is TGTGCCTGGGACAGGGGAGAGTCACCCCTCCACTTT.